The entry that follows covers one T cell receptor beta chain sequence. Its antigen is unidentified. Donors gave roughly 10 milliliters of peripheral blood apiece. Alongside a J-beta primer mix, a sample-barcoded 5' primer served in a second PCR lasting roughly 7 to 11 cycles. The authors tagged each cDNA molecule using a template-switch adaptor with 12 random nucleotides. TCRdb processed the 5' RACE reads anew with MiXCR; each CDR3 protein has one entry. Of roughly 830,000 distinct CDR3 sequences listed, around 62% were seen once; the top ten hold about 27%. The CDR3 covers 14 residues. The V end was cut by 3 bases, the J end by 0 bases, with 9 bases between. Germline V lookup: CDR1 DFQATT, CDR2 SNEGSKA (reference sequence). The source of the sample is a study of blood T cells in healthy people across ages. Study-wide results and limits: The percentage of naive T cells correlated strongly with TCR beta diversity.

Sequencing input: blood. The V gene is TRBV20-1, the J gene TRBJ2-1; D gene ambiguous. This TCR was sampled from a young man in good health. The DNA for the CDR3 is TGCAGTGCTAGTGCGGCAGTCTCCTACAATGAGCAGTTCTTC. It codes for CSASAAVSYNEQFF.